This T cell receptor (beta chain) is from a study of blood T cell repertoires in COVID-19 (dated by TCRdb to 2019 to 2021). Looking at the study overall: The collaborator samples originated in the United States, Italy and Spain and spanned the acute and convalescent phases of COVID-19. The prospective study material was composed of cDNA or gDNA derived from T cells, B-cell-depleted T cells, or PBMCs. Subjects who had been exposed to COVID-19, were actively infected with it, or had recovered from it provided the deeply sampled blood TCRbeta repertoires that made up the dataset. The repertoires were released in a freely available public database intended as a resource for research on the immune response to SARS-CoV-2. The samples were drawn from two sources: the first 160 participants of the ongoing ImmuneRACE study, and some 1,300 subjects contributed by 6 global collaborators. A de-identified subject ID, COVID-19 status, age in years and sex were almost always included in the sample metadata. Where available, HLA class I and class II types were obtained from metadata supplied by the sample provider rather than from assay-based typing. What the study reported, not specific to this receptor: The amount of clinical and demographic metadata varied by source and participant and was provided uncurated.

The germline V gene (reference sequence) provides CDR1 SGHKS and CDR2 YYEKEE. V is clipped by 0 bases and J by 7 bases, and the sequence between their germline boundaries is 16 bases long. The CDR3 spans 15 residues, from the cysteine through the phenylalanine. The retained sequence is limited to the CDR3, 45 bases, with the frame set at the first base. In its sample, this clone was seen many times. Its cognate antigen has yet to be identified. Base qualities are not provided; no much larger clone lies one nucleotide away. Participants in the prospective study were enrolled through a virtual design, were aged about 18 to 90 years, and lived in roughly 24 United States geographic areas. To assign participants to cohorts, the prospective study relied on clinical history that participants themselves reported in a screening survey and a study questionnaire. Exposed participants had been in contact with someone with a PCR-confirmed or clinician-diagnosed COVID-19 case within 2 weeks of study entry. In the prospective study, whole blood, serum and a nasopharyngeal or oropharyngeal swab were collected from each participant by mobile phlebotomists. Prospective study participants could optionally give additional blood draws and questionnaires over an approximately 2-month period. Blood samples from the prospective study were shipped frozen or at room temperature prior to DNA extraction.

TCRbeta CDR3 regions were amplified from genomic DNA using the immunoSEQ Assay, a bias-controlled multiplex PCR. In the original analysis: Within the assay, amplification of reference gene primers was used to estimate how many nucleated cells each sample contained. To quantify the absolute abundance of each unique TCRbeta CDR3 rearrangement, sequence reads were collapsed and filtered. For each sample, productive Simpson clonality was calculated as the square root of Simpson's diversity index across productive rearrangements. In its TCRdb copy, this immuneACCESS table keeps in-frame sequences only and misses some clones. Where compared with another copy, unresolved V genes explain less than half of these, and the others have no known cause. That table supplies the V and J calls and clone size; D and trimming were determined from the DNA. Within this sample are hundreds of thousands of clones, with roughly 85% of them counted one time only. In total, the top ten clones hold 3% to 4.5% of the sample.

The sequence was collected from a woman in her thirties or forties who had been exposed to COVID-19. Sequencing used PBMCs or T cells enriched from blood (not recorded which). This sequence uses TRBV5-5 and TRBJ1-2; the D segment could be TRBD1, given 6 matching bases. DNA sequence: TGTGCCAGCAGCTTGGAATGGCAGGGGAGTTTTGGCTACACCTTC. Translation gives CASSLEWQGSFGYTF. The entire variable domain, with the stretches around the CDR3 drawn from the reference TRBV5-5 and TRBJ1-2 proteins, is DAGVTQSPTHLIKTRGQQVTLRCSPISGHKSVSWYQQVLGQGPQFIFQYYEKEERGRGNFPDRFSARQFPNYSSELNVNALLLGDSALYLCASSLEWQGSFGYTFGSGTRLTVV.